Presented here are 20 T cell receptor beta chains from one specimen sequenced in a study of T cell repertoires in cytomegalovirus infection. MiXCR, applied by TCRdb to the reads, yields one record per CDR3 protein. Counted here are some 130,000 distinct CDR3 sequences, about 24% occurring once; the ten biggest clones make up 34%. These receptors' antigens are unknown. Sequenced input: PBMCs, sequenced either directly or after in vitro stimulation (not recorded which). These receptors originate from a human donor in good health (CMV status not recorded). Some clones in this sample may be carry-over from other donors' samples.

This clonotype was picked up a small number of times. The chain employs TRBV10-3 and TRBJ2-2, with TRBD1 identical over 7 bases. The V gene end was trimmed by 7 bases and the J gene end by 0 bases; junction bases not matched to a gene: 8. The CDR3 is made up of 16 amino acids. The germline gives CDR1 ENHRY, CDR2 SYGVKD. The CDR3 reads CAITKGTDTNTGELFF. CDR3 sequence (DNA): TGTGCCATCACCAAGGGGACAGATACGAACACCGGGGAGCTGTTTTTT.

This clonotype was counted between two and nine times. The chain combines TRBV5-4 with TRBJ1-2; no definite D call. Trimming took off 0 bases at V and 4 bases at J, with 4 bases between the two ends. In germline, CDR1 is SGHNT, CDR2 YYREEE (reference sequence). This CDR3 is 12 amino acids long. This CDR3 reads CASSLVPYGYTF. The CDR3, as DNA: TGTGCCAGCAGCTTGGTTCCCTATGGCTACACCTTC. Looking up the rest from reference TRBV5-4 and TRBJ1-2 gives the full variable domain: ETGVTQSPTHLIKTRGQQVTLRCSSQSGHNTVSWYQQALGQGPQFIFQYYREEENGRGNFPPRFSGLQFPNYSSELNVNALELDDSALYLCASSLVPYGYTFGSGTRLTVV.

This sequence joins TRBV24-1 and TRBJ1-5; tentatively, D is TRBD1 (6 bases). This CDR3 contains 16 residues. V was shortened by 2 bases and J by 6 bases, with 16 bases between the two germline ends. Per the germline V gene, CDR1 is KGHDR and CDR2 is SFDVKD. CDR3 amino acids: CATSDSIWGAGQPQHF. CDR3 bases: TGTGCCACCAGTGATTCAATATGGGGGGCCGGTCAGCCCCAGCATTTT.

This chain links TRBV24-1 with TRBJ2-1; no firm D call. The CDR3 is 11 residues long. Germline V gives CDR1 KGHDR, CDR2 SFDVKD. V lost 1 base and J 9 bases, leaving 3 bases between the germline ends. The chain's CDR3 is CATSDFSEQFF. In DNA form, the CDR3 reads TGTGCCACCAGTGATTTTAGTGAGCAGTTCTTC.

In its sample, this clonotype was seen a few times. The chain has TRBV6-1 and TRBJ2-5; D ambiguous. Germline loops: CDR1 MNHNS, CDR2 SASEGT. V lost 5 bases to trimming and J lost 3 bases, with 16 bases between them. CDR3 length: 15 amino acids. Here the CDR3 DNA reads TGTGCCAGCAGTCTGTCCGGGCCCAGGAAAGAGACCCAGTACTTC. Its protein is CASSLSGPRKETQYF.

The V gene is TRBV7-8, the J gene TRBJ2-1; 12 bases are a match to TRBD1. V shed 5 bases, J shed 5 bases, and the junction held 7 bases outside the gene matches. CDR1 SGHVS and CDR2 FQNEAQ come from the germline V gene. This CDR3 is 16 amino acids long. CDR3 loop: CASSVRDRGLHNEQFF. In nucleotides, the CDR3 is TGTGCCAGCAGCGTACGGGACAGGGGGCTGCACAATGAGCAGTTCTTC.

The rearrangement joins TRBV19 to TRBJ2-1; TRBD1 aligns across 8 bases. The V segment lost 8 bases and the J segment 3 bases; nucleotides outside the gene matches: 0. The CDR3 spans 12 residues. CDR1 is LNHDA, CDR2 SQIVND, per germline (reference sequence). The CDR3 here is CASGQGYNEQFF. CDR3 in DNA: TGTGCCAGTGGACAGGGCTACAATGAGCAGTTCTTC.

In its sample, this clonotype was seen a few times. J is TRBJ2-3 and V is TRBV5-6, with TRBD2 matching 11 bases. Per the germline V gene, CDR1 is SGHDT and CDR2 is YYEEEE. The V and J ends lost 4 bases and 5 bases, in that order; junction bases with no gene match: 9. This CDR3 has 16 residues. The DNA for the CDR3 is TGTGCCAGCAGCGTCTTGACTAGCGGGGCGGGAGATACGCAGTATTTT. Translation: CASSVLTSGAGDTQYF.

The sample holds many counts of this clonotype. The chain has TRBV12-3 or TRBV12-4 and TRBJ2-2; D possibly corresponds to TRBD2 (6 bases). The CDR3 runs to 15 residues. Trimming removed 7 bases from V and 0 bases from J, with 12 bases in between. This chain's CDR3 is CASKFPGANTGELFF. CDR3 sequence (DNA): TGTGCCAGCAAATTCCCGGGAGCGAACACCGGGGAGCTGTTTTTT.

This sequence joins TRBV9 and TRBJ1-5; D call uncertain. Trimming took 0 bases from V and 5 from J, leaving 18 bases between them. This CDR3 comprises 17 residues. Germline V gene data show CDR1 as SGDLS and CDR2 as YYNGEE. The CDR3 DNA is TGTGCCAGCAGCGTAGGACCGATAACCTTTGGGGATCAGCCCCAGCATTTT. Protein: CASSVGPITFGDQPQHF.

This clonotype showed up just once. The rearrangement uses TRBV29-1 and TRBJ2-7; weak D call: TRBD1 (6 bases). Trimming took 6 bases from V and 3 from J, leaving 27 bases between them. This CDR3 contains 17 residues. Germline CDR1 reads SQVTM; CDR2 reads ANQGSEA. CDR3 nucleotides: TGCAGCGTCGAAACAACGCCACAGGGCGTCCCCATCTACGAGCAGTACTTC. Its protein product is CSVETTPQGVPIYEQYF.

CDR3 bases: TGTGCCACCAGCAGAGGAATACAGCAATCCTACAATGAGCAGTTCTTC. Its translation: CATSRGIQQSYNEQFF. V gene TRBV15 combines with J gene TRBJ2-1; D remains ambiguous. The germline V and J ends were trimmed by 1 base and 1 base, with 11 bases remaining between them. Per germline, CDR1 LNHNV and CDR2 YYDKDF (reference sequence). CDR3 length equals 16 residues.

This clonotype was found a few times. The J gene is TRBJ1-1, the V gene TRBV20-1; TRBD1 is a possible D gene (6 bases). CDR3 size: 13 residues. CDR1 is DFQATT, CDR2 SNEGSKA, per germline (reference sequence). V lost 5 bases and J 1 base, leaving 11 bases between the germline ends. The CDR3 loop reads CSAQDRENTEAFF. The DNA of the CDR3 is TGCAGTGCTCAGGACAGAGAGAACACTGAAGCTTTCTTT.

The rearrangement uses TRBV28 and TRBJ2-7; TRBD1 matches 9 bases. With V trimmed by 8 bases and J by 2 bases, 7 bases remained unmatched. The CDR3 loop spans 14 amino acids. Germline V gene lookup returns CDR1 MDHEN and CDR2 SYDVKM. CDR3 sequence: CASLTGTGTYEQYF. The CDR3 DNA sequence: TGTGCCAGCCTTACCGGGACAGGGACCTACGAGCAGTACTTC. Combining the CDR3 with reference TRBV28 and TRBJ2-7 gives the whole variable domain DVKVTQSSRYLVKRTGEKVFLECVQDMDHENMFWYRQDPGLGLRLIYFSYDVKMKEKGDIPEGYSVSREKKERFSLILESASTNQTSMYLCASLTGTGTYEQYFGPGTRLTVT.

This clonotype has ten or more counts. As DNA, the CDR3 is TGTGCCAGCAGGTTCCGGACGGAGACACCCCTCCACTTT. This sequence encodes CASRFRTETPLHF. The chain carries TRBV7-2 and TRBJ1-6; D is uncertain. This CDR3 is built from 13 residues. V was shortened by 6 bases and J by 11 bases, with 14 bases between the two germline ends. Germline CDR1 reads SGHTA; CDR2 reads FQGNSA.

The chain is built from TRBV20-1 and TRBJ2-3, with D unresolved. Germline V CDR1 and CDR2: DFQATT, SNEGSKA (reference sequence). The CDR3 has 14 amino acids. V was trimmed by 3 bases and J by 2 bases, leaving 12 bases between them. CDR3 region: CSASVQDHTDTQYF. CDR3 sequence (DNA): TGCAGTGCTAGTGTCCAGGACCACACAGATACGCAGTATTTT.

There are many counts of this clonotype. The V and J genes are TRBV7-2 and TRBJ2-5, with D uncertain. The CDR3 is 14 amino acids. The V gene lost 1 base and the J gene lost 5 bases, with 11 bases spanning the gap. Germline V gives CDR1 SGHTA, CDR2 FQGNSA. CDR3 sequence (DNA): TGTGCCAGCAGCTTAGTGGTAGGGTGGGAGACCCAGTACTTC. Its protein is CASSLVVGWETQYF.

This clonotype was detected only a few times. This chain connects TRBV27 to TRBJ2-6, with D tentatively TRBD1 (6 bases). Germline CDR1 reads MNHEY; CDR2 reads SMNVEV (reference sequence). This CDR3 comprises 15 residues. V lost 2 bases and J lost 5, with 10 bases in between. For the CDR3, the DNA is TGTGCCAGCAGTTTAGGCTGGGGGCGGGCCAACGTCCTGACTTTC. Its translation is CASSLGWGRANVLTF.

In this sample, this clonotype turned up many times. The chain links TRBV6-1 to TRBJ2-7; the D is unclear. The CDR3 is 11 residues long. V was shortened by 7 bases and J by 3 bases, with 7 bases between the two germline ends. Germline values: CDR1 MNHNS, CDR2 SASEGT. The CDR3 region is CASINYYEQYF. As DNA, the CDR3 is TGTGCCAGCATTAATTACTACGAGCAGTACTTC.

This chain links TRBV15 with TRBJ2-1, with 11 nucleotides matching TRBD1. Germline V gene data show CDR1 as LNHNV and CDR2 as YYDKDF (reference sequence). This CDR3 contains 17 residues. The V gene end was trimmed by 0 bases and the J gene end by 7 bases; junction bases not matched to a gene: 8. CDR3 coding DNA: TGTGCCACCAGCAGAGACCTCGGACAGGGGGCCTGGAATGAGCAGTTCTTC. Translating it yields CATSRDLGQGAWNEQFF.